Each of the 29 T cell receptor beta chains below was sequenced from the same sample in a study of blood T cell repertoires in COVID-19. TCRdb keeps only in-frame clones here, not all; method: immunoSEQ multiplex PCR. The sample includes some 500,000 clones, over 75% seen only once; the top ten take approximately 1.8%. The specimen was PBMCs or T cells enriched from blood (not recorded which). The receptors originated from a woman aged 40 to 49 who had recovered from COVID-19.

This chain joins TRBV27 and TRBJ2-3; tentatively, D is TRBD2 (5 bases). The germline gives CDR1 MNHEY, CDR2 SMNVEV (reference sequence). The V gene lost 5 bases and the J gene lost 4 bases, with 7 bases spanning the gap. The CDR3 sequence is 12 residues long. In nucleotides, the CDR3 is TGTGCCAGCAGTCGGGAACCAGATACGCAGTATTTT. Translating gives CASSREPDTQYF.

This chain links TRBV19 with TRBJ1-6; D is unresolved. The CDR3 is made up of 12 amino acids. Trimming pared 7 bases from V and 8 bases from J, leaving 9 bases between. Germline V CDR1 and CDR2: LNHDA, SQIVND (reference sequence). CDR3 loop: CASTTMDSPLHF. Written as DNA, the CDR3 is TGTGCCAGTACCACTATGGATTCACCCCTCCACTTT. The variable domain in full, with the rest retrieved from reference TRBV19 and TRBJ1-6, is DGGITQSPKYLFRKEGQNVTLSCEQNLNHDAMYWYRQDPGQGLRLIYYSQIVNDFQKGDIAEGYSVSREKKESFPLTVTSAQKNPTAFYLCASTTMDSPLHFGNGTRLTVT.

The chain recombines TRBV19 with TRBJ2-1, with 9 nucleotides matching TRBD2. This CDR3 contains 21 residues. Per germline, CDR1 LNHDA and CDR2 SQIVND (reference sequence). J gave up 0 bases and V 5 bases, and 20 bases lay outside the gene matches. CDR3 sequence reads: CASSFPFSGSWTQISYNEQFF. The DNA for the CDR3 is TGTGCCAGTAGTTTTCCATTTAGCGGGAGCTGGACTCAGATCTCCTACAATGAGCAGTTCTTC.

The V and J genes are TRBV30 and TRBJ2-1; 9 nucleotides match TRBD2. The J segment lost 9 bases and the V segment lost 0 bases, leaving 6 bases of the junction unmatched. Germline V lookup: CDR1 GTSNPN, CDR2 SVGIG (reference sequence). The CDR3 is 14 amino acids. This CDR3 is CAWSVGGTSLEQFF. CDR3 DNA: TGTGCCTGGAGTGTAGGCGGGACTAGCCTTGAGCAGTTCTTC.

The chain couples TRBV14 to TRBJ1-4, with D tentatively TRBD1 (5 bases). Per the germline V gene, CDR1 is SGHDN and CDR2 is FVKESK. With 4 bases removed from V and 0 bases from J, the gap between germline ends came to 6 bases. This CDR3 has 14 residues. The CDR3 spells CASSPRATNEKLFF. CDR3 bases: TGTGCCAGCAGCCCCAGGGCAACTAATGAAAAACTGTTTTTT. Full variable domain (missing parts from reference TRBV14 and TRBJ1-4): EAGVTQFPSHSVIEKGQTVTLRCDPISGHDNLYWYRRVMGKEIKFLLHFVKESKQDESGMPNNRFLAERTGGTYSTLKVQPAELEDSGVYFCASSPRATNEKLFFGSGTQLSVL.

The chain is built from TRBV7-2 and TRBJ1-5; 9 nucleotides match TRBD1. The germline V gene has CDR1 SGHTA and CDR2 FQGNSA. The CDR3 consists of 16 residues. The junction had 11 bases not matched to a gene; V was cut back by 7 bases and J by 4 bases. CDR3 sequence: CASNQGGQGFNQPQHF. The CDR3 DNA is TGTGCCAGCAACCAAGGGGGACAGGGCTTTAATCAGCCCCAGCATTTT.

The gene calls are TRBV19 and TRBJ2-5; TRBD1 matches at 9 bases. This CDR3 contains 15 residues. Germline lookup yields CDR1 LNHDA and CDR2 SQIVND (reference sequence). Losses at the gene ends were 3 bases for V and 5 bases for J; bases not matched to a gene: 7. CDR3 coding DNA: TGTGCCAGTAGTATGGAGGACAGGGGATTCGAGACCCAGTACTTC. Amino acids: CASSMEDRGFETQYF.

V usage is TRBV4-1 and J usage is TRBJ2-7; D is uncertain. This CDR3 comprises 14 residues. Trimming shortened V by 1 base and J by 5 bases, and 12 bases separated the two germline ends. Germline CDR1 is MGHRA and CDR2 is YSYEKL. DNA for the CDR3: TGCGCCAGCAGCCAAGTATTTGGTGAGAACGAGCAGTACTTC. Amino acid sequence: CASSQVFGENEQYF.

V usage is TRBV2 and J usage is TRBJ1-4, with no clear D. The V and J ends lost 8 bases and 4 bases respectively, with 17 bases between them. From germline, CDR1 is SNHLY and CDR2 FYNNEI. The CDR3 extends over 15 amino acids. The CDR3 spells CASGAEQNYNEKLFF. The CDR3 bases are TGTGCCAGCGGCGCTGAGCAGAACTATAATGAAAAACTGTTTTTT.

The chain uses TRBV3-1 (or the pseudogene TRBV3-2) and TRBJ2-2; 7 nucleotides line up with TRBD2. CDR3 length: 16 amino acids. Germline CDR1 LGHDT, CDR2 YNNKEL (reference sequence). V shed 1 base, J shed 5 bases, and the junction held 7 bases outside the gene matches. This CDR3 reads CASSQVGRAGTGELFF. CDR3 DNA sequence: TGTGCCAGCAGCCAAGTAGGGAGGGCGGGGACCGGGGAGCTGTTTTTT.

The CDR3 sequence: CASSLRGERNSPLHF. CDR3 bases: TGTGCCAGCAGCTTACGGGGGGAGAGGAATTCACCCCTCCACTTT. The chain employs TRBV5-8 and TRBJ1-6, with TRBD1 as a possible D gene (5 bases). The CDR3 is made up of 15 amino acids. Germline-derived CDR1 and CDR2 are SGHTS and YDEGEE. V was shortened by 2 bases and J by 7 bases, with 13 bases between the two germline ends.

CDR3 region: CASSGASGHYEQYF. The CDR3 DNA reads as TGTGCCAGCAGTGGGGCTAGCGGGCACTACGAGCAGTACTTC. This rearrangement joins TRBV11-2 to TRBJ2-7, with TRBD2 identical over 8 bases. Germline V gene lookup returns CDR1 SGHAT and CDR2 FQNNGV. The junction had 7 bases not matched to a gene; V was cut back by 6 bases and J by 3 bases. The CDR3 contains 14 residues.

CDR3 protein: CASSLRTRSYEQYF. CDR3 sequence (DNA): TGTGCCAGCAGCTTAAGGACTAGAAGTTACGAGCAGTACTTC. The rearrangement uses TRBV11-1 and TRBJ2-7, with 7 positions matching TRBD2. Losses at the gene ends were 2 bases for V and 4 bases for J; bases not matched to a gene: 5. The CDR3 length is 14 residues. Germline CDR1 and CDR2: SGHAT and FQDESV (reference sequence).

The CDR3 reads CASTNPGTDTQYF. CDR3 sequence (DNA): TGTGCCAGCACGAATCCAGGCACAGATACGCAGTATTTT. The chain is built from TRBV12-3 or TRBV12-4 and TRBJ2-3; D is unresolved. Trimming removed 7 bases at V and 1 base at J, with 9 bases between. The length of the CDR3 is 13 residues.

CDR3 coding DNA: TGTGCCAGCAGCGAGACAGAAAAGTATGGCTACACCTTC. This encodes CASSETEKYGYTF. The rearrangement links TRBV3-1 (or the pseudogene TRBV3-2) to TRBJ1-2, with a tentative D call TRBD1 (5 bases). Germline loops: CDR1 LGHDT, CDR2 YNNKEL (reference sequence). The V end lost 5 bases, the J end lost 5 bases, and 12 bases lay between the germline ends. The CDR3 extends over 13 amino acids.

This chain joins TRBV10-1 and TRBJ1-1; possible D gene TRBD1, 5 bases. The CDR3 consists of 14 residues. Germline V gene data show CDR1 as WNHNN and CDR2 as SYGVQD (reference sequence). The V end was cut by 6 bases, the J end by 1 base, with 12 bases between. The CDR3 DNA reads TGCGCCAGCAGGAAAGACAGTGGGAACACTGAAGCTTTCTTT. It is translated as CASRKDSGNTEAFF.

J is TRBJ2-7 and V is TRBV11-2; TRBD1 might be the D (6 bases). CDR1 SGHAT and CDR2 FQNNGV come from the germline V gene. V shed 5 bases and J shed 4 bases, with 24 bases lying between them. The CDR3 spans 17 residues. The CDR3 loop is CASSQALSGTQVYEQYF. The CDR3, as DNA: TGTGCCAGCAGCCAAGCTCTCTCCGGGACACAAGTGTACGAGCAGTACTTC.

The gene calls are TRBV7-9 and TRBJ2-7; TRBD1 might be the D (5 bases). The germline gives CDR1 SEHNR, CDR2 FQNEAQ (reference sequence). The V and J ends lost 4 bases and 6 bases respectively, with 19 bases between them. The CDR3 consists of 15 residues. CDR3 sequence reads: CASSSPWAGPLEQYF. CDR3 DNA sequence: TGTGCCAGCAGCTCCCCTTGGGCAGGGCCTCTCGAGCAGTACTTC.

The V and J genes are TRBV24-1 and TRBJ1-2, with TRBD1 as a possible D gene (6 bases). The length of the CDR3 is 15 residues. Germline CDR1 is KGHDR and CDR2 is SFDVKD. Deletions cut 6 bases from V and 7 bases from J, with 20 bases between. CDR3 DNA: TGTGCCACCAGTTCTCGGGGGGCCGTACCAGCTGGCTACACCTTC. It translates to CATSSRGAVPAGYTF.

The chain has TRBV27 and TRBJ1-5; D uncertain. The CDR3 covers 13 residues. Trimming pared 6 bases from V and 1 base from J, leaving 7 bases between. The germline gives CDR1 MNHEY, CDR2 SMNVEV (reference sequence). CDR3 in DNA: TGTGCCAGCAGCTTAGAGAGCAATCAGCCCCAGCATTTT. This encodes CASSLESNQPQHF.

A note on this clone: Here the CDR3 omits its conserved ending phenylalanine or tryptophan, so a read error is the likely source. This rearrangement joins TRBV4-1 to TRBJ2-3; D is possibly TRBD1 (6 bases). Germline CDR1 MGHRA, CDR2 YSYEKL. Trimming pared 2 bases from V and 5 bases from J, leaving 8 bases between. The CDR3 spans 13 residues. CDR3 region: CASSQQTGDTQYV. The CDR3 bases are TGCGCCAGCAGCCAACAGACAGGAGATACGCAGTATGTT.

V is TRBV24-1 and J is TRBJ2-1; TRBD2 agrees at 8 bases. The CDR3 totals 16 residues. Germline values: CDR1 KGHDR, CDR2 SFDVKD. V shed 3 bases, J shed 5 bases, and the junction held 8 bases outside the gene matches. The CDR3 bases are TGTGCCACCAGTGATGGCCCGGGAGGGGGGAACAATGAGCAGTTCTTC. It specifies CATSDGPGGGNNEQFF.

The rearrangement links TRBV4-3 to TRBJ2-1; D is unresolved. Germline loops: CDR1 LGHNA, CDR2 YSLEER. The V end was cut by 4 bases, the J end by 3 bases, with 10 bases between. CDR3 size: 14 residues. The CDR3 here is CASSRYGDYNEQFF. The CDR3 coding sequence is TGCGCCAGCAGCCGTTACGGAGACTACAATGAGCAGTTCTTC.

The chain is built from TRBV7-2 and TRBJ2-1; 10 nucleotides line up with TRBD1. The CDR3 consists of 16 residues. Trimming at V came to 2 bases and at J to 7 bases, leaving 8 bases not matched to a gene. Germline assignment: CDR1 SGHTA and CDR2 FQGNSA. In DNA form, the CDR3 reads TGTGCCAGCAGCTTAATCGGGACAGGGGCAAGAAATGAGCAGTTCTTC. Translated, it gives CASSLIGTGARNEQFF.

This chain connects TRBV19 to TRBJ2-7; 10 bases match TRBD2. The CDR3 is made up of 14 amino acids. Germline CDR1 is LNHDA and CDR2 is SQIVND (reference sequence). J gave up 5 bases and V 4 bases, and 5 bases lay outside the gene matches. The CDR3 region has the DNA TGTGCCAGTAGTACTAGCGGGAGTACTAACGAGCAGTACTTC. Translated, it gives CASSTSGSTNEQYF. Together with reference TRBV19 and TRBJ2-7, the CDR3 gives the full variable domain: DGGITQSPKYLFRKEGQNVTLSCEQNLNHDAMYWYRQDPGQGLRLIYYSQIVNDFQKGDIAEGYSVSREKKESFPLTVTSAQKNPTAFYLCASSTSGSTNEQYFGPGTRLTVT.

The chain uses TRBV5-1 and TRBJ2-1; 9 nucleotides agree with TRBD1. The CDR3 is 14 amino acids. V lost 7 bases, J lost 8 bases, and 10 bases stayed unmatched. Germline V gives CDR1 SGHRS, CDR2 YFSETQ. CDR3 sequence reads: CASRLGQGADEQFF. Written as DNA, the CDR3 is TGCGCCAGCCGACTGGGACAGGGAGCCGATGAGCAGTTCTTC. Filled out from reference TRBV5-1 and TRBJ2-1, the complete variable domain reads KAGVTQTPRYLIKTRGQQVTLSCSPISGHRSVSWYQQTPGQGLQFLFEYFSETQRNKGNFPGRFSGRQFSNSRSEMNVSTLELGDSALYLCASRLGQGADEQFFGPGTRLTVL.

The V gene is TRBV9, the J gene TRBJ1-1, with 7 nucleotides matching TRBD1. Unmatched junction bases numbered 11, after V lost 7 bases and J lost 8 bases. The germline V gene has CDR1 SGDLS and CDR2 YYNGEE. The CDR3 covers 13 residues. The CDR3: CASGPGQPPEAFF. The CDR3 DNA sequence: TGTGCCAGCGGACCGGGACAGCCACCGGAAGCTTTCTTT.

The chain carries TRBV5-4 and TRBJ2-1; TRBD2 matches 8 bases. The V gene's germline CDR1 is SGHNT and CDR2 YYREEE (reference sequence). V dropped 0 bases and J dropped 9; count of bases not matched to a gene: 8. The length of the CDR3 is 15 residues. The CDR3 here is CASSLDGSGISEQFF. The CDR3, as DNA: TGTGCCAGCAGCTTGGATGGTAGCGGGATAAGTGAGCAGTTCTTC.

J is TRBJ1-5 and V is TRBV5-5; TRBD1 is a possible D gene (5 bases). Deletions cut 2 bases from V and 0 bases from J, with 6 bases between. CDR1 is SGHKS and CDR2 is YYEKEE in the germline V gene (reference sequence). The CDR3 totals 14 residues. The CDR3 DNA reads as TGTGCCAGCAGCTTACAGGATAGCAATCAGCCCCAGCATTTT. Protein sequence: CASSLQDSNQPQHF.